Sequencing of this TCR beta chain was carried out in a study of blood T cell repertoires in COVID-19. Study-level background: The cDNA or gDNA used as material had been derived from T cells, B-cell-depleted T cells, or PBMCs.

The CDR3 totals 13 residues. Trimming left V 6 bases short and J 2 bases short, with 9 bases between. Germline V lookup: CDR1 KGHDR, CDR2 SFDVKD. Clones were sequenced by immunoSEQ multiplex PCR, and TCRdb holds only the in-frame ones, with some missing. The profile shows some 62,000 clones, over 65% of them singletons. The gene calls are TRBV24-1 and TRBJ2-5; a possible D gene is TRBD2 (6 bases). The TCR sequence derives from a man aged 55 to 69 with COVID-19, enrolled during active disease. The sample consisted of peripheral blood. The CDR3 DNA is TGTGCCACCAGTCTGGCGGGGCAAGAGACCCAGTACTTC. This sequence encodes CATSLAGQETQYF.